The rows below give T cell receptor beta chains drawn from one sample of a study of blood T cell repertoires in COVID-19. This table comes from immunoSEQ multiplex PCR, and its TCRdb copy is limited to in-frame clones, with some not included. The table lists a few hundred thousand clones, around 85% of them singletons. The specimen sequenced was peripheral blood. The receptors originated from a human donor in a cohort sampled during active COVID-19. CDR3s include the opening cysteine and the closing phenylalanine or tryptophan. The D gene is left open where the match is weak. For some rows the clone size is stated as once, few or many, or as a class when expanded; others skip it.

d_gene	v_gene	j_gene	abundance	CDR3nt	CDR3aa
.	TRBV9	TRBJ2-7	.	TGTGCCAGCAGCAGCAGTGGGGGCGCGATGGGAAACGAGCAGTACTTC	CASSSSGGAMGNEQYF
TRBD2	TRBV28	TRBJ2-1	.	TGTGCCAGCAGTTTTACTCGAATAGCGGGAGTGAATGAGCAGTTCTTC	CASSFTRIAGVNEQFF
TRBD2	TRBV6-2/TRBV6-3	TRBJ2-3	.	TGTGCCAGCAGTTACTCGACTAGCGGGAGGTCTCTCACAGATACGCAGTATTTT	CASSYSTSGRSLTDTQYF
.	TRBV5-1	TRBJ1-1	once	TGCGCCAGCAGCTTGACAGTTCTAAACACTGAAGCTTTCTTT	CASSLTVLNTEAFF
.	TRBV4-1	TRBJ1-4	.	TGCGCCAGCAGCCGAACGGGGTTGGGAGAAAAACTGTTTTTT	CASSRTGLGEKLFF
.	TRBV28	TRBJ1-4	.	TGTGCCAGCAGCCCGGGGGTCTCTAATGAAAAACTGTTTTTT	CASSPGVSNEKLFF
.	TRBV4-1	TRBJ1-2	.	TGCGCCAGCAGCCCCCGGGGGACGGAAGACGGCTACACCTTC	CASSPRGTEDGYTF
TRBD2	TRBV7-8	TRBJ2-5	.	TGTGCCAGCAACCGAGGACTAGTAGAGACCCAGTACTTC	CASNRGLVETQYF
TRBD1	TRBV12-3/TRBV12-4	TRBJ1-2	.	TGTGCCAGCAGTTTCACAGGGGGCGAAGGCTACACCTTC	CASSFTGGEGYTF
.	TRBV18	TRBJ2-5	.	TGTGCCAGCTCCCACAGGGTCCAAGAGACCCAGTACTTC	CASSHRVQETQYF
.	TRBV28	TRBJ1-5	.	TGTGCCAGCAGGTCAGACAGCAGTTTTATACAGCCCCAGCATTTT	CASRSDSSFIQPQHF
.	TRBV24-1	TRBJ2-1	once	TGTGCCACCAGTGATTTGGGGCGAGTCAATGAGCAGTTCTTC	CATSDLGRVNEQFF
.	TRBV19	TRBJ2-7	.	TGTGCCAGTAGTACAGCAGGGAGGTACGAGCAGTACTTC	CASSTAGRYEQYF
.	TRBV11-2	TRBJ2-1	.	TGTGCCAGCAGCTTAGAGGGGGCTCTCTCCTACAATGAGCAGTTCTTC	CASSLEGALSYNEQFF
.	TRBV28	TRBJ1-2	.	TGTGCCAGCAGTCCGTCAAACAGAAGGATCTATGGCTACACCTTC	CASSPSNRRIYGYTF
.	TRBV18	TRBJ2-7	once	TGTGCCAGCTCCATAACTAGTCGGCCCGAGCAGTACTTC	CASSITSRPEQYF
TRBD2	TRBV28	TRBJ2-7	.	TGTGCCAGCAGGGCCGATAGGACTAGCGGGAGGGCCTCGAACTTC	CASRADRTSGRASNF
TRBD1	TRBV18	TRBJ1-2	.	TGTGCCAGCTCACCATACGGACAGGGCCCTTTCTATGGCTACACCTTC	CASSPYGQGPFYGYTF
.	TRBV28	TRBJ2-7	once	TGTGCCAGCAGTTATTCCAGGGCTGACGAGCAGTACTTC	CASSYSRADEQYF
TRBD1	TRBV5-1	TRBJ1-2	.	TGCGCCAGCAGCTACAGGGGGCCTGATGGCTACACCTTC	CASSYRGPDGYTF
.	TRBV6-2/TRBV6-3	TRBJ1-2	.	TGTGCCAGCAGTTACTCCGGTTATGGCTACACCTTC	CASSYSGYGYTF
TRBD1	TRBV28	TRBJ2-7	.	TGTGCCAGCAGTGGGACAGGTTTGGCCTCCTACGAGCAGTACTTC	CASSGTGLASYEQYF
TRBD1	TRBV30	TRBJ2-6	.	TGTGCCTGGTCAAGGGGACAGTTCTTCTCTGGGGCCAACGTCCTGACTTTC	CAWSRGQFFSGANVLTF
.	TRBV10-3	TRBJ2-7	.	TGTGCCATCAGTGCGGACTTTTACGAGCAGTACTTC	CAISADFYEQYF
TRBD1	TRBV24-1	TRBJ1-5	once	TGTGCCACCAGTGATTCCCGGACAGGGAATCAGCCCCAGCATTTT	CATSDSRTGNQPQHF
TRBD1	TRBV5-6	TRBJ2-7	.	TGTGCCAGCACCAGCAGGGGGCGCTTTCTCCCCGAGCAGTACTTC	CASTSRGRFLPEQYF
.	TRBV18	TRBJ2-7	few	TGTGCCAGCTCACCGTCCCAGTCCTACGAGCAGTACTTC	CASSPSQSYEQYF
.	TRBV28	TRBJ1-6	once	TGTGCCAGCAGGACTGGAGGGACGGATAATTCACCCCTCCACTTT	CASRTGGTDNSPLHF
TRBD1	TRBV6-2/TRBV6-3	TRBJ2-1	.	TGTGCCAGCAGTTACCCCGACAGGGTTCCGTTCTTC	CASSYPDRVPFF
.	TRBV24-1	TRBJ1-2	few	TGTGCCACCAGTGATTTTGAGGAACGGGGCTACACCTTC	CATSDFEERGYTF
.	TRBV7-2	TRBJ1-6	.	TGTGCCAGCAGCTTAGGCGGGTATAATTCACCCCTCCACTTT	CASSLGGYNSPLHF
.	TRBV5-1	TRBJ2-7	.	TGCGCCAGCAGCCCCCTCAGGGTAGGAGACGAGCAGTACTTC	CASSPLRVGDEQYF
TRBD2	TRBV11-2	TRBJ2-2	.	TGTGCCAGCAGCTCTCGGGGGGAGCGGAACACCGGGGAGCTGTTTTTT	CASSSRGERNTGELFF
.	TRBV28	TRBJ1-4	.	TGTGCCAGCAGTCCGCAGTATGAAAAACTGTTTTTT	CASSPQYEKLFF
.	TRBV13	TRBJ2-2	once	TGTGCCAGCAGTCTCCGGGAGCTCCTTGGCGGGGAGCTGTTTTTT	CASSLRELLGGELFF
.	TRBV27	TRBJ2-3	.	TGTGCCAGCAGTTTTTTGGCGGAGCCTAGCACAGATACGCAGTATTTT	CASSFLAEPSTDTQYF
.	TRBV19	TRBJ1-1	.	TGTGCCAGTATCCCCGGGTGGAGGGTGAGGGGCACTGAAGCTTTCTTT	CASIPGWRVRGTEAFF
.	TRBV27	TRBJ1-1	.	TGTGCCAGCAAGACGGTCTCCCGGGGGGCCGGCGCTGAAGCTTTCTTT	CASKTVSRGAGAEAFF
TRBD2	TRBV19	TRBJ2-1	.	TGTGCCAGTAGTACCCGACTAGCGGGAACGAGCAATGAGCAGTTCTTC	CASSTRLAGTSNEQFF
.	TRBV3-1/TRBV3-2	TRBJ1-1	once	TGTGCCAGCAGCCATAATGGAGGTGAAGCTTTCTTT	CASSHNGGEAFF
TRBD2	TRBV27	TRBJ2-7	.	TGTGCCAGCAGCGGGGGACTAGCGGGAAATGAGCAGTACTTC	CASSGGLAGNEQYF
.	TRBV7-3	TRBJ1-1	.	TGTGCCAGCAGCCTCAGACCAGGGCTCACTGAAGCTTTCTTT	CASSLRPGLTEAFF
TRBD2	TRBV3-1/TRBV3-2	TRBJ2-5	.	TGTGCCAGCATGGCGGGAGAAGAGACCCAGTACTTC	CASMAGEETQYF
TRBD2	TRBV6-4	TRBJ2-3	many	TGTGCCAGCAGTGCCGAGGCGGGAGAGGATACGCAGTATTTT	CASSAEAGEDTQYF
.	TRBV18	TRBJ1-2	.	TGTGCCAGCTCACCGGTCCTTGAGGCCAACTATGGCTACACCTTC	CASSPVLEANYGYTF
.	TRBV21-1	TRBJ1-1	.	TGTGCCAGCAGGGACAGGGATAGCGGCACTGAAGCTTTCTTT	CASRDRDSGTEAFF